This T cell receptor (beta chain) emerged from a study of blood T cell repertoires in COVID-19. Study as a whole: The cDNA or gDNA used as material had been derived from T cells, B-cell-depleted T cells, or PBMCs.

The germline V gene has CDR1 MNHEY and CDR2 SVGAGI. The CDR3 is made up of 14 amino acids. The ends were cut back, 9 bases at V and 5 bases at J, with 17 bases in the middle. While infection was still active, Seattle patients were enrolled and then followed longitudinally. In the study's own analysis: Using reference gene primer amplification, nucleated cell counts were estimated. Sequenced by immunoSEQ multiplex PCR; TCRdb stores in-frame clones only, minus some. V and J calls and clone size come straight from that table; D and trimming were deduced from the DNA. Among roughly 240,000 clones listed, about 84% were seen once.

The chain joins TRBV6-5 to TRBJ1-5; D uncertain. This receptor was taken from a woman older than 75 with COVID-19, enrolled during active disease. Sequenced sample: peripheral blood. CDR3 in DNA: TGTGCCAGTGAATCGGGGTTTCGGGATCAGCCCCAGCATTTT. Protein sequence: CASESGFRDQPQHF.